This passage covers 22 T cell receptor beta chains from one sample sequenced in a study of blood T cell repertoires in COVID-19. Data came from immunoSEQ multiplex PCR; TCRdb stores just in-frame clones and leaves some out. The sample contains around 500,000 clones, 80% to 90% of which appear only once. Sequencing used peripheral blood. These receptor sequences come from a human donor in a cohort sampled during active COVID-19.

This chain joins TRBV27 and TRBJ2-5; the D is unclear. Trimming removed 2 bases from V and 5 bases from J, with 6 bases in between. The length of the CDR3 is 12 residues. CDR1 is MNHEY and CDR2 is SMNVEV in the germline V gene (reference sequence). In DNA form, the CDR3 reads TGTGCCAGCAGTTTACGGTCGGAGACCCAGTACTTC. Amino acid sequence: CASSLRSETQYF.

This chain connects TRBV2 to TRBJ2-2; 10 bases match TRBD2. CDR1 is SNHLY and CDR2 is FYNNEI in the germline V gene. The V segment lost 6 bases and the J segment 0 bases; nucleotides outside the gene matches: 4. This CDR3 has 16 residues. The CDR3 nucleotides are TGTGCCAGCAGCCTCACTAGCGGGGCGAACACCGGGGAGCTGTTTTTT. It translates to CASSLTSGANTGELFF.

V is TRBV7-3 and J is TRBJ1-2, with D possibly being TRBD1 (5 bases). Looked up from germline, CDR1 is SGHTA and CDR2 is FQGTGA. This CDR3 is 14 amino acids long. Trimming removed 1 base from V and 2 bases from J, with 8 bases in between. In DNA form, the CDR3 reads TGTGCCAGCAGCTTAATGGCAGGGAACTATGGCTACACCTTC. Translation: CASSLMAGNYGYTF.

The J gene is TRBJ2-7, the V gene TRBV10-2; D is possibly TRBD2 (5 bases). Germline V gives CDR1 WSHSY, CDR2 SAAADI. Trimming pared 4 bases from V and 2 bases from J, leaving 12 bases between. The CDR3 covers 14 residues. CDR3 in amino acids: CASSARTVPYEQYF. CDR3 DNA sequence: TGCGCCAGCAGTGCCCGGACTGTTCCCTACGAGCAGTACTTC.

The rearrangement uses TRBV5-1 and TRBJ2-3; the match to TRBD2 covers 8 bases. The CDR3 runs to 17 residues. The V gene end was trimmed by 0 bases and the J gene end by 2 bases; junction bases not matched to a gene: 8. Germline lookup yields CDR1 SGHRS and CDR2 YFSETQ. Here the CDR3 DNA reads TGCGCCAGCAGCTTGGGGGCGGGAGGACCTATCACAGATACGCAGTATTTT. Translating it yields CASSLGAGGPITDTQYF.

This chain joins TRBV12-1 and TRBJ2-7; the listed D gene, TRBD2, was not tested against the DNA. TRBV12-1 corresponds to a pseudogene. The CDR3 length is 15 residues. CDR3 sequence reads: CASSSSRDSDIQQYF. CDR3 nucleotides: TGTGCCAGCAGCTCTAGCCGGGACTCCGATATACAGCAGTACTTC.

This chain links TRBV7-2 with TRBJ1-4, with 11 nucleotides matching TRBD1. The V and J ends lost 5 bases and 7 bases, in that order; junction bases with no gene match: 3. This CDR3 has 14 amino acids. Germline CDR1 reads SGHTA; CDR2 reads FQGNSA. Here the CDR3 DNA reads TGTGCCAGCAGCAGGGACAGGGGGGGTGAAAAACTGTTTTTT. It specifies CASSRDRGGEKLFF.

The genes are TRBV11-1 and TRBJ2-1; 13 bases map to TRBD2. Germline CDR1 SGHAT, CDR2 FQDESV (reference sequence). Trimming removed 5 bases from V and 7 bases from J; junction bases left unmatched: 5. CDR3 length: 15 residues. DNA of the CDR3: TGTGCCAGCAGCAAACTAGCGGGAGGGCCGAATGAGCAGTTCTTC. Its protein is CASSKLAGGPNEQFF.

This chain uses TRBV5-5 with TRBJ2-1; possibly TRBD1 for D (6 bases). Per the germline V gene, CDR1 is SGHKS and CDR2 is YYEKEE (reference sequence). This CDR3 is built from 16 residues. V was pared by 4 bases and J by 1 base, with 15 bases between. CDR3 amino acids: CASSTRDGQSYNEQFF. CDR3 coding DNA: TGTGCCAGCAGCACCCGGGACGGACAGTCCTACAATGAGCAGTTCTTC.

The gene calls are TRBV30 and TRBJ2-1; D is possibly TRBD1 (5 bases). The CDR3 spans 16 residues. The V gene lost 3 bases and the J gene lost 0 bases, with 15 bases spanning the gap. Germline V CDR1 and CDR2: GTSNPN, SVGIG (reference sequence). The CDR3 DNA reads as TGTGCCTGGAGGGGCGATCAGGGTCTCTCCTACAATGAGCAGTTCTTC. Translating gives CAWRGDQGLSYNEQFF.

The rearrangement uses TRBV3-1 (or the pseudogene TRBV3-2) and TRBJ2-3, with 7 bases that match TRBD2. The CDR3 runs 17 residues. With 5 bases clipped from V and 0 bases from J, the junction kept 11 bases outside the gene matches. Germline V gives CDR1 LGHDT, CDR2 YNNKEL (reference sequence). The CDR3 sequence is CASSEVGEGRSTDTQYF. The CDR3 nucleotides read TGTGCCAGCAGCGAAGTGGGGGAGGGGCGGAGCACAGATACGCAGTATTTT.

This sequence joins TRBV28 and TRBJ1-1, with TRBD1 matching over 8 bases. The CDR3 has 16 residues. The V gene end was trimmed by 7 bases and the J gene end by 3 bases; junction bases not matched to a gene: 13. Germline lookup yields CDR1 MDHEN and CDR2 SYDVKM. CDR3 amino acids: CASIPGGARRYTEAFF. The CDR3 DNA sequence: TGTGCCAGCATTCCAGGGGGCGCGAGGAGGTACACTGAAGCTTTCTTT.

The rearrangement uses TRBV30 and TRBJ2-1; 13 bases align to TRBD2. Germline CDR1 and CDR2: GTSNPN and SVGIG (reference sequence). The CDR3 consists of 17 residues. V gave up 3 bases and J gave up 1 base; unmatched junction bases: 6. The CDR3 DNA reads TGTGCCTGGAGGTCTAAACTAGCGGGAGGGTCCTACAATGAGCAGTTCTTC. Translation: CAWRSKLAGGSYNEQFF.

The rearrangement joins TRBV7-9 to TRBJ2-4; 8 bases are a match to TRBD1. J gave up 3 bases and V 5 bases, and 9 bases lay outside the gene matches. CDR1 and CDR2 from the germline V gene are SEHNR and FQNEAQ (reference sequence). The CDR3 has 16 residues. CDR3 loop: CASSPRTGLGKNIQYF. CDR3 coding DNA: TGTGCCAGCAGCCCTCGGACAGGGCTGGGCAAAAACATTCAGTACTTC.

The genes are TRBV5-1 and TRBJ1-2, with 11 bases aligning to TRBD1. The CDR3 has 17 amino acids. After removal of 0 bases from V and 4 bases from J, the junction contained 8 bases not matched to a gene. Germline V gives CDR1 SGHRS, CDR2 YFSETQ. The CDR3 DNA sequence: TGCGCCAGCAGCTTGGAGGGAACCGGGACAGGGGGCTATGGCTACACCTTC. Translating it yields CASSLEGTGTGGYGYTF.

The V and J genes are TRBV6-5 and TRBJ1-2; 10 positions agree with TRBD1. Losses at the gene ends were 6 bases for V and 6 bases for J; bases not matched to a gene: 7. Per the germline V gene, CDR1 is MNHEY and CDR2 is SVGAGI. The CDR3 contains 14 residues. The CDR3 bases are TGTGCCAGCAGAAAAACCGGGACAGGGGATGGCTACACCTTC. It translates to CASRKTGTGDGYTF.

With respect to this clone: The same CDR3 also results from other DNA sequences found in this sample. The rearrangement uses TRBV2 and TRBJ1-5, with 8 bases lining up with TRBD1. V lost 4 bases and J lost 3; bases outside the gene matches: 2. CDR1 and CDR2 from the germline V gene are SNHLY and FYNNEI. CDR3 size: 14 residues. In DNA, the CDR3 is TGTGCCAGCAGTGGACAGGGGATCAATCAGCCCCAGCATTTT. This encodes CASSGQGINQPQHF.

The DNA for the CDR3 is TGTGCCAGCAGCGTAGGGCAGGGGACCGGGGAGCTGTTTTTT. It specifies CASSVGQGTGELFF. V is TRBV9 and J is TRBJ2-2; tentatively, D is TRBD1 (6 bases). Germline values: CDR1 SGDLS, CDR2 YYNGEE. The CDR3 contains 14 residues. The ends were cut back, 0 bases at V and 5 bases at J, with 8 bases in the middle.

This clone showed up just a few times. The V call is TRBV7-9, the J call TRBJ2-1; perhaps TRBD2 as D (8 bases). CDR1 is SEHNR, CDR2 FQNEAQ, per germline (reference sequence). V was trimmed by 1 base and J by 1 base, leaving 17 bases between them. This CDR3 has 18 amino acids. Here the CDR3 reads CASSLERGREVSYNEQFF. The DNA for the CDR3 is TGTGCCAGCAGCTTAGAAAGGGGGCGGGAGGTATCCTACAATGAGCAGTTCTTC.

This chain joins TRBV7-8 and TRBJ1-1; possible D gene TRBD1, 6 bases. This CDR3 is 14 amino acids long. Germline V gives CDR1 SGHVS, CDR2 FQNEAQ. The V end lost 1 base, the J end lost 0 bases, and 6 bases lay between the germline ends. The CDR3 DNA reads TGTGCCAGCAGCTTAGGACAGGTGAACACTGAAGCTTTCTTT. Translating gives CASSLGQVNTEAFF.

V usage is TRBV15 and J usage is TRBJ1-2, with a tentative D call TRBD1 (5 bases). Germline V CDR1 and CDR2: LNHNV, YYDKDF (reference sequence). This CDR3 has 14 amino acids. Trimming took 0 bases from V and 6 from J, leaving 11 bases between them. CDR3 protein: CATSRDFQGDGYTF. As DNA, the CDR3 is TGTGCCACCAGCAGAGATTTTCAGGGTGATGGCTACACCTTC.

The CDR3 loop is CASSRVQDSVYGYTF. The CDR3 bases are TGTGCCAGTAGTAGAGTCCAGGACAGTGTCTATGGCTACACCTTC. This rearrangement joins TRBV19 to TRBJ1-2; perhaps TRBD1 as D (6 bases). Germline V gene sequence: CDR1 LNHDA, CDR2 SQIVND (reference sequence). V was clipped by 4 bases and J by 4 bases, with 16 bases between them. The CDR3 is 15 residues long.